One and the same sample provided the 10 T cell receptor beta chains below, sequenced in a study of regulatory T cells in long-lasting Graves disease. The time point here: persistent/refractory GD, antithyroid drugs over 5 years with positive TRAb. Preparation of the TCR library used RNA extracted from PBMCs. Construction of TCR beta libraries relied on iRepertoire HTBI primers and on Arm-PCR targeting CDR3 regions. TCRdb called the multiplex PCR reads again in MiXCR, with one record for every CDR3 protein. The table lists 400,000 to 500,000 distinct CDR3 sequences, roughly a fifth of them singletons. The specimen was peripheral blood mononuclear cells (PBMCs), collected when the disease was refractory, from a patient treated with antithyroid drugs. The receptors were sampled from a female donor with Graves disease.

The chain recombines TRBV4-1 with TRBJ2-5; 7 bases match TRBD2. V trimming: 0 bases; J trimming: 8 bases; junction bases outside the gene matches: 6. This CDR3 contains 14 residues. Germline CDR1 and CDR2: MGHRA and YSYEKL. CDR3 region: CASSQEGGKSTQYF. CDR3 sequence (DNA): TGCGCCAGCAGCCAAGAGGGGGGGAAGAGTACCCAGTACTTC.

With respect to this clonotype: One base away lies a much larger clone, so this may be a sequencing read error. This chain uses TRBV19 with TRBJ2-2; D unclear. With 1 base removed from V and 3 bases from J, the gap between germline ends came to 3 bases. Germline V gene lookup returns CDR1 LNHDA and CDR2 SQIVND (reference sequence). The CDR3 extends over 13 amino acids. The CDR3 reads CASSIGDTGELFF. The DNA of the CDR3 is TGTGCCAGTAGTATAGGGGACACCGGGGAGCTGTTTTTT.

The chain uses TRBV18 and TRBJ2-2, with D perhaps matching TRBD1 (6 bases). Per germline, CDR1 KGHSH and CDR2 LQKENI. V lost 3 bases and J lost 5, with 16 bases in between. The CDR3 runs to 16 residues. CDR3 sequence (DNA): TGTGCCAGCTCACCGAGCCAGGGGCGCGGTACCGGGGAGCTGTTTTTT. Translating it yields CASSPSQGRGTGELFF. Using reference TRBV18 and TRBJ2-2 for the parts outside the CDR3, the full variable domain is NAGVMQNPRHLVRRRGQEARLRCSPMKGHSHVYWYRQLPEEGLKFMVYLQKENIIDESGMPKERFSAEFPKEGPSILRIQQVVRGDSAAYFCASSPSQGRGTGELFFGEGSRLTVL.

This clonotype appeared a few times. V gene TRBV9 combines with J gene TRBJ2-1, with TRBD2 matching over 12 bases. The CDR3 totals 15 residues. Unmatched junction bases numbered 6, after V lost 3 bases and J lost 8 bases. Germline-derived CDR1 and CDR2 are SGDLS and YYNGEE. The CDR3: CASSGLAGAFDEQFF. CDR3 DNA sequence: TGTGCCAGCAGCGGACTAGCGGGAGCTTTCGATGAGCAGTTCTTC.

The gene calls are TRBV11-2 and TRBJ2-6; 9 positions agree with TRBD1. Germline CDR1 and CDR2: SGHAT and FQNNGV. The V segment lost 2 bases and the J segment 1 base; nucleotides outside the gene matches: 24. The CDR3 spans 24 residues. The CDR3 region has the DNA TGTGCCAGCAGCTTACCCTTACAGGGGGCTGGTTCTAGTTTGGGCTCTTCTGGGGCCAACGTCCTGACTTTC. This translates into CASSLPLQGAGSSLGSSGANVLTF.

The V call is TRBV6-1, the J call TRBJ2-5, with 8 nucleotides matching TRBD2. The J call may be faulty, since TRBJ2-1 better matches the DNA end. CDR3 length: 14 residues. Germline V gives CDR1 MNHNS, CDR2 SASEGT. DNA of the CDR3: TGTGCCAGCATGCGCCTAGCGGGTGGTTGGGAGCAGTTCTTC. Translation: CASMRLAGGWEQFF.

This clonotype showed up many times. The chain has TRBV12-3 or TRBV12-4 and TRBJ1-4; 8 bases fit TRBD1. The CDR3 is made up of 16 amino acids. J lost 7 bases, V lost 5 bases, and 12 bases had no gene match. This CDR3 is CASSKQGGALSEKLFF. As DNA, the CDR3 is TGTGCCAGCAGTAAACAGGGGGGAGCTTTAAGTGAAAAACTGTTTTTT.

This chain links TRBV2 with TRBJ2-1; no definite D call. Germline assignment: CDR1 SNHLY and CDR2 FYNNEI. The V gene lost 1 base and the J gene lost 1 base, with 11 bases spanning the gap. The CDR3 sequence is 16 residues long. This chain's CDR3 is CASSEVPTGSYNEQFF. The DNA for the CDR3 is TGTGCCAGCAGTGAAGTCCCCACCGGGTCCTACAATGAGCAGTTCTTC.

This clonotype occurred a few times. The chain is built from TRBV28 and TRBJ2-2, with 8 bases fitting TRBD1. This CDR3 is built from 16 residues. Trimming took 3 bases from V and 5 from J; bases not matched to a gene: 8. Per the germline V gene, CDR1 is MDHEN and CDR2 is SYDVKM. CDR3 sequence reads: CASSLVRGLGTGELFF. CDR3 in DNA: TGTGCCAGCAGTTTGGTCAGGGGGCTGGGAACCGGGGAGCTGTTTTTT.

The rearrangement joins TRBV29-1 to TRBJ1-5, with D hard to call. The CDR3 spans 13 residues. Germline lookup yields CDR1 SQVTM and CDR2 ANQGSEA. V lost 5 bases and J 1 base, leaving 9 bases between the germline ends. DNA of the CDR3: TGCAGCGTTTCGGTAGCGAGCAATCAGCCCCAGCATTTT. It yields the protein CSVSVASNQPQHF.